This T cell receptor (beta chain) came from a study of T cell responses to AZD1222 COVID-19 vaccine. For the study at large: Whether given at about 4 or about 12 weeks, second doses were pooled.

In regard to this clone: The antigen remains unidentified.

Findings and limits, study-wide: Breadth and depth of Spike-specific TCRs rose after two AZD1222 doses. Sampled repertoires all dated from after the peak T cell response.

The V end lost 3 bases, the J end lost 4 bases, and 19 bases lay between the germline ends. CDR1 and CDR2 from the germline V gene are LNHDA and SQIVND (reference sequence). This CDR3 is built from 16 residues. Libraries were prepared by immunoSEQ multiplex PCR; TCRdb keeps only in-frame clonotypes and omits some of them. Among 80,000 to 95,000 clones listed, 70% to 90% were seen once. This rearrangement joins TRBV19 to TRBJ2-7; no firm D call. The specimen comprised peripheral blood, sampled on day 0 of AZD1222 vaccination. The sequence came from an adult in good health. CDR3 amino acids: CASSITVFLSTYEQYF. CDR3 in DNA: TGTGCCAGTAGTATCACTGTCTTCCTCTCCACGTACGAGCAGTACTTC.